A single sample gave rise to the 11 T cell receptor beta chains below, sequenced in a study of cytomegalovirus exposure and HLA in healthy donors. Assay: immunoSEQ multiplex PCR; the TCRdb copy retains only in-frame clones and omits some. Of under 300,000 clones in the sample, 80% to 90% were seen once. What was sequenced was PBMCs. The origin of the receptors is a woman younger than 30 in good health and CMV-seronegative.

In this sample, this clone turned up once. The chain joins TRBV10-3 to TRBJ2-3; D possibly corresponds to TRBD2 (5 bases). The CDR3 runs 18 residues. Trimming left V 3 bases short and J 0 bases short, with 19 bases between. Per germline, CDR1 ENHRY and CDR2 SYGVKD. The CDR3 spells CAISDRRPIFLSTDTQYF. The CDR3 region has the DNA TGTGCCATCAGTGACCGGAGGCCCATATTTCTTAGCACAGATACGCAGTATTTT.

The chain is built from TRBV28 and TRBJ2-1; 7 bases map to TRBD2. The germline CDR1 and CDR2 sequences are MDHEN and SYDVKM. CDR3 size: 15 residues. V lost 4 bases, J lost 4 bases, and 7 bases stayed unmatched. The CDR3 region is CASSWAGVRYNEQFF. DNA for the CDR3: TGTGCCAGCAGTTGGGCGGGGGTCCGTTACAATGAGCAGTTCTTC.

This sequence joins TRBV5-1 and TRBJ2-7, with TRBD1 as a possible D gene (6 bases). CDR1 and CDR2 from the germline V gene are SGHRS and YFSETQ. V was pared by 0 bases and J by 1 base, with 8 bases between. The CDR3 covers 14 residues. The CDR3 region has the DNA TGCGCCAGCAGCTTGGTGGGGGCGTCCTACGAGCAGTACTTC. Translation gives CASSLVGASYEQYF.

The chain joins TRBV4-1 to TRBJ1-2; possible D gene TRBD1, 6 bases. CDR3 length: 14 amino acids. V shed 1 base and J shed 4 bases, with 10 bases lying between them. Per the germline V gene, CDR1 is MGHRA and CDR2 is YSYEKL. CDR3 sequence reads: CASSQGLQGYGYTF. The CDR3 nucleotides read TGCGCCAGCAGCCAAGGGTTACAGGGCTATGGCTACACCTTC.

The V call is TRBV11-1, the J call TRBJ1-1; the match to TRBD1 covers 9 bases. Per the germline V gene, CDR1 is SGHAT and CDR2 is FQDESV (reference sequence). Trimming removed 5 bases from V and 4 bases from J; junction bases left unmatched: 5. This CDR3 has 14 residues. The CDR3 protein is CASSKTGGRTEAFF. The CDR3 nucleotides are TGTGCCAGCAGCAAAACAGGGGGCCGCACTGAAGCTTTCTTT.

V is TRBV5-4 and J is TRBJ1-5; D not resolved. Trimming took 2 bases from V and 0 from J, leaving 6 bases between them. Germline assignment: CDR1 SGHNT and CDR2 YYREEE (reference sequence). This CDR3 has 14 amino acids. CDR3 DNA: TGTGCCAGCAGCTTATCGTATAGCAATCAGCCCCAGCATTTT. It translates to CASSLSYSNQPQHF.

This chain uses TRBV7-3 with TRBJ1-1; no clear D. CDR1 and CDR2 (germline): SGHTA, FQGTGA. Trimming removed 1 base from V and 3 bases from J, with 6 bases in between. The CDR3 has 13 residues. The CDR3 DNA reads TGTGCCAGCAGCTTAAGCGGCGACACTGAAGCTTTCTTT. Its translation is CASSLSGDTEAFF.

This chain joins TRBV30 and TRBJ1-2, with TRBD1 matching over 8 bases. Germline loops: CDR1 GTSNPN, CDR2 SVGIG (reference sequence). Germline trimming cut 7 bases from V and 3 bases from J; bases unmatched to any gene: 4. The CDR3 loop spans 12 amino acids. The CDR3 DNA sequence: TGTGCCTTGGACAGGGCCGACTATGGCTACACCTTC. Translation gives CALDRADYGYTF.

The V gene is TRBV9, the J gene TRBJ2-5, with a weak D call TRBD2 (7 bases). The V gene lost 3 bases and the J gene lost 5 bases, with 23 bases spanning the gap. The CDR3 sequence is 17 residues long. CDR1 and CDR2 (germline): SGDLS, YYNGEE. CDR3 coding DNA: TGTGCCAGCAGCGAAGGGGGAAGAGGACTAGTGTCCGAGACCCAGTACTTC. It is translated as CASSEGGRGLVSETQYF.

The chain carries TRBV11-2 and TRBJ2-3; 9 nucleotides line up with TRBD1. The CDR3 sequence is 13 residues long. The V gene's germline CDR1 is SGHAT and CDR2 FQNNGV. V trimming: 8 bases; J trimming: 4 bases; junction bases outside the gene matches: 4. In nucleotides, the CDR3 is TGTGCCAGCCCGGGACAGGGACCAGATACGCAGTATTTT. Its protein is CASPGQGPDTQYF.

The chain employs TRBV2 and TRBJ2-1, with D possibly matching TRBD1 (5 bases). This CDR3 has 15 amino acids. Trimming shortened V by 1 base and J by 0 bases, and 7 bases separated the two germline ends. Germline-derived CDR1 and CDR2 are SNHLY and FYNNEI. The CDR3 protein is CASSEVDSSYNEQFF. DNA for the CDR3: TGTGCCAGCAGTGAAGTAGACAGCTCCTACAATGAGCAGTTCTTC.